The clone carrying this T cell receptor beta chain was recorded only once. The data originate from a study of shared clonotypes between healthy human individuals. CD4+ cells yielded CD45RA+ naive and CD45RA-negative memory subsets. The assay was immunoSEQ multiplex PCR, and TCRdb's table has in-frame clones only and misses some. The top ten hold roughly 0.36% of the sample, which has some 2,500,000 clones, 80% to 95% seen once. The CDR3 length is 16 residues. CDR1 SGHRS and CDR2 YFSETQ come from the germline V gene. Trimming removed 0 bases from V and 1 base from J; junction bases left unmatched: 7. The V and J genes are TRBV5-1 and TRBJ2-7; 7 bases are a match to TRBD2. The TCR was taken from a man between 18 and 29 years old in good health. Some clones in this sample may be carry-over from other donors' samples. Source material: naive CD4+ T cells from PBMCs. Regarding subset: CD45RA+ positively selected. CDR3 loop: CASSLVSGLGSYEQYF. Written as DNA, the CDR3 is TGCGCCAGCAGCTTGGTTAGCGGGCTAGGATCCTACGAGCAGTACTTC.